This T cell receptor (beta chain) emerged from a study of blood T cell repertoires in COVID-19. Germline V gene lookup returns CDR1 DFQATT and CDR2 SNEGSKA (reference sequence). The CDR3 extends over 11 amino acids. The V and J ends lost 4 bases and 6 bases respectively, with 9 bases between them. The data were produced by immunoSEQ multiplex PCR, yet TCRdb's version contains in-frame clones alone and is incomplete. The data hold 450,000 to 500,000 clones, with 80% to 90% observed a single time. This clonotype was sampled from a human donor in a cohort sampled during active COVID-19. The specimen sequenced was peripheral blood. This sequence joins TRBV20-1 and TRBJ1-1; no clear D gene. The CDR3 DNA sequence: TGCAGTGCTACGGCGGGGTCTGAAGCTTTCTTT. Protein: CSATAGSEAFF.